This T cell receptor beta chain came from a study of cytomegalovirus exposure and HLA in healthy donors. Vbeta (60) and Jbeta (13) primers were used in the PCR. The assay was immunoSEQ multiplex PCR, and TCRdb's table has in-frame clones only and misses some. The table records 150,000 to 200,000 clones, roughly 82% of them present only once. Donors were ostensibly healthy at sampling, although undocumented immune exposures were probable. The sequence was collected from a man aged 35-49 years in good health and CMV-seronegative. Sequencing was done on a sample of PBMCs.

The CDR3 coding sequence is TGTGCCAGTAGAAAAGGGACAGGGGGCAGTGTGTCCTACAATGAGCAGTTCTTC. It specifies CASRKGTGGSVSYNEQFF. V gene TRBV19 combines with J gene TRBJ2-1; 12 bases match TRBD1. Germline assignment: CDR1 LNHDA and CDR2 SQIVND (reference sequence). The CDR3 has 18 amino acids. V was clipped by 6 bases and J by 1 base; unmatched bases: 10.